The entry that follows covers one TCR beta chain sequence. What it binds is unknown. This CDR3 spans 12 amino acids. CDR1 is SQVTM, CDR2 ANQGSEA, per germline. After removal of 6 bases from V and 3 bases from J, the junction contained 4 bases not matched to a gene. The data originate from a study of cytomegalovirus exposure and HLA in healthy donors. Study-level background: When 300 to 500 donors were genotyped, roughly 80% of them were found to fall in the Caucasian-associated ancestry cluster.

Both 60 Vbeta primers and 13 Jbeta primers went into the PCR. Libraries were prepared by immunoSEQ multiplex PCR; TCRdb keeps only in-frame clonotypes and omits some of them. The data contain 130,000 to 150,000 clones, about 80% of them singletons. Study-wide findings and caveats: Several top significant clusters appeared, in a later analysis, to be linked to common viral pathogens. Most TCR sequences were rare, but some public TCRs occurred in many donors. Later, an analysis showed that TCR beta chains associated with HLA were more clonally expanded than others that were equally common.

This rearrangement joins TRBV29-1 to TRBJ1-1; 7 bases align to TRBD1. Material for sequencing was PBMCs. This TCR derives from an older woman in good health and CMV-seropositive. CDR3 nucleotide sequence: TGCAGCGTCCTCACAGGGGACACTGAAGCTTTCTTT. It codes for CSVLTGDTEAFF.